The sequence of this TCR beta chain was determined in a study of metastatic and nonmetastatic thyroid tumors. About the study: Blood and tumor or nodule tissue repertoires from malignant and benign thyroid patients were compared. Overall study results and limits: Within blood and tumor, benign nodules reportedly had significantly lower TCR beta diversity than malignant thyroid tumors did.

Per the study methods: Researchers built a distant-metastasis classifier for papillary thyroid cancer that drew on CDR3 differences across clinicopathological groups. From the PCR reads, TCRdb re-called clones with MiXCR. The V and J calls shown here were made by TCRdb, not taken from the authors' results. The table records about 59,000 clones, around 15% of them present only once. Until they underwent thyroid surgery, no patient had received any treatment. In this sample, this clone turned up many times. The target antigen is unknown. CDR3 length: 14 residues. V was shortened by 5 bases and J by 5 bases, with 17 bases between the two germline ends. Germline CDR1 DFQATT, CDR2 SNEGSKA (reference sequence).

The receptor was isolated from a male donor with papillary thyroid cancer or a benign thyroid nodule (not recorded which). Some clones in this sample may be carry-over from other donors' samples. This chain uses TRBV20-1 with TRBJ2-3, with D perhaps matching TRBD2 (6 bases). Sequencing used blood. The CDR3 reads CSAPNARGGDTQYF. CDR3 bases: TGCAGTGCTCCGAATGCCCGGGGAGGAGATACGCAGTATTTT.